This T cell receptor (beta chain) comes out of a study of Graves' ophthalmopathy and Graves' hyperthyroidism. Pregnancy or lactation, uncontrolled infections and other autoimmune diseases were grounds for excluding patients. Concerning this clonotype: Its antigen is as yet unknown.

For repertoire sequencing, the TCR beta CDR3 regions were amplified from RNA transcripts. RT-PCR in the first round used HTBI primers; a second-round multiplex PCR followed. TCRdb redid the calling of the multiplex PCR reads with MiXCR, one entry per CDR3 protein. The sample includes about 700,000 distinct CDR3 sequences, about two fifths seen only once; the top ten take over 2.5%. The CDR3 loop spans 13 amino acids. General study results and limits: The model predicted ophthalmopathy progression with 60% to 71% sensitivity and around 72% specificity.

The sample comprised peripheral blood. This receptor was taken from an adult man with Graves' ophthalmopathy. V and J are TRBV21-1 and TRBJ1-2. TRBV21-1 is tagged as a pseudogene. CDR3 protein: CASSNNGLRGYTF. CDR3 nucleotide sequence: TGTGCCAGCAGCAACAACGGGCTGAGAGGCTACACCTTC.